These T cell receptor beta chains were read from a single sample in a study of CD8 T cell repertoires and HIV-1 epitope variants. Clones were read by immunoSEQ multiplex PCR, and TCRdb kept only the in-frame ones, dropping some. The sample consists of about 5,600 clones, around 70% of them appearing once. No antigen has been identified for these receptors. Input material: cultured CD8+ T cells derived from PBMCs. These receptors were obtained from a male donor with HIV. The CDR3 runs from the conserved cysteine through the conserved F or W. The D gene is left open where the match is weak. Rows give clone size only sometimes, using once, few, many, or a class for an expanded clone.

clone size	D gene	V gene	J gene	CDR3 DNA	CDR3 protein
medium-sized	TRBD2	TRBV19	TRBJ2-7	TGTGCCAGTAGTCCTCCTAGCGGGGGCCATCTCTTTAATTCCTACGAGCAGTACTTC	CASSPPSGGHLFNSYEQYF
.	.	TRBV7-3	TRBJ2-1	TGTGCCAGCAGCTTAGATAGCTCCTACAATGAGCAGTTCTTC	CASSLDSSYNEQFF
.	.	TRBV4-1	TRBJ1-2	TGCGCCAGCAGCCAAGAGTCAGGCCCGGATAACTATGGCTACACCTTC	CASSQESGPDNYGYTF
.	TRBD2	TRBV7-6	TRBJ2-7	TGTGCCAGCAGCCCGGGACTAGCGGGAACCTACGAGCAGTACTTC	CASSPGLAGTYEQYF
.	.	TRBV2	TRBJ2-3	TGTGCCAGCAGTCGACAGGGACTGGATACGCAGTATTTT	CASSRQGLDTQYF
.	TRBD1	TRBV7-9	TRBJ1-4	TGTGCCAGCAGCCCAGAGGGGGCGATGAATGAAAAACTGTTTTTT	CASSPEGAMNEKLFF
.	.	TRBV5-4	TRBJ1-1	TGTGCCAGCAGCAAAGAAAATTCGGGCGGGAACACTGAAGCTTTCTTT	CASSKENSGGNTEAFF
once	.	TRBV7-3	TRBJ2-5	TGTGCCAGCAGCCCTTCTAGCACGGAGACCCAGTACTTC	CASSPSSTETQYF
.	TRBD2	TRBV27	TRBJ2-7	TGTGCCAGCAGTCCAGGGACTAGCGGGAGTAAGCAGTACTTC	CASSPGTSGSKQYF
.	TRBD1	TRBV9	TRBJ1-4	TGTGCCAGCAGCGTAGCAGGGGGGCCTAATGAAAAACTGTTTTTT	CASSVAGGPNEKLFF